The rows below give T cell receptor beta chains drawn from one sample of a study of regulatory T cells in long-lasting Graves disease. TCRdb passed the multiplex PCR reads through MiXCR, listing each CDR3 protein once. The table has about 620,000 distinct CDR3 sequences, roughly 15% seen once. Separately, the same data were catalogued under a study of T cells in Graves' hyperthyroidism and ophthalmopathy.

The input for sequencing was peripheral blood mononuclear cells (PBMCs), taken at new diagnosis, from a patient treated with antithyroid drugs. These receptors all stem from a woman aged 30 to 39 with Graves disease. The CDR3 runs from the conserved cysteine through the conserved F or W. D genes are given only for firm matches.

CSVVGGTGGYTF | TRBJ1-2 | TRBV29-1 | NA
CSAPYREETQYF | TRBJ2-5 | TRBV20-1 | NA
CASSPDPRPNNSPLHF | TRBJ1-6 | TRBV28 | NA
CASSVAPNPPYNEQFF | TRBJ2-1 | TRBV9 | NA
CASSGGSDVQPQHF | TRBJ1-5 | TRBV6-1 | NA
CASIGAWQYF | TRBJ2-7 | TRBV2 | NA
CATSLFGNIYEQYF | TRBJ2-7 | TRBV15 | NA
CAIRGAGPSTDTQYF | TRBJ2-3 | TRBV10-3 | TRBD2
CASSGDRYEQYF | TRBJ2-7 | TRBV19 | TRBD1
CAIPQGNSLGANVLTF | TRBJ2-6 | TRBV2 | TRBD1
CASSQGGGRTYEQYF | TRBJ2-7 | TRBV3-1 | TRBD2
CASTSTGGDRGRLLGEQYF | TRBJ2-7 | TRBV19 | TRBD1
CASTPGLAGAVEQFF | TRBJ2-1 | TRBV28 | TRBD2
CASSIAGPFVETQYF | TRBJ2-5 | TRBV2 | NA
CASSLSRDRYNEQFF | TRBJ2-1 | TRBV3-1 | TRBD1
CASSDIGRGLTNSPLHF | TRBJ1-6 | TRBV25-1 | NA
CASSQPRDSDEKLFF | TRBJ1-4 | TRBV12-3/TRBV12-4 | NA
CASSRTGPNTEAFF | TRBJ1-1 | TRBV19 | TRBD1
CASSLAGDSNYEQYF | TRBJ2-7 | TRBV5-1 | NA
CSAKVSYEQYF | TRBJ2-7 | TRBV20-1 | NA
CASSIQTENTEAFF | TRBJ1-1 | TRBV19 | NA